Below, one TCR beta chain is given with its context. As yet, its antigen is unknown. The sample is drawn from a study of blood T cells in healthy people across ages. General observations from the study: Strong correlation was found linking TCR beta diversity to naive T cell percentage.

CDR1 and CDR2 from the germline V gene are MNHEY and SVGEGT. The CDR3 loop spans 16 amino acids. It was with a sample-barcoded 5' primer and a J-beta primer mix that a second PCR of about 6 to 12 cycles was run. MiXCR, applied by TCRdb to the 5' RACE reads, yields one record per CDR3 protein. Of 650,000 to 950,000 distinct CDR3 sequences listed, 44% are singletons. The source of this sequence is a man in his sixties in good health. This chain joins TRBV6-2 or TRBV6-3 and TRBJ2-1, with D maybe TRBD1 (7 bases). The end of the DNA aligns better with TRBJ2-7, so the J call may be wrong. The sequenced sample consisted of blood. The CDR3 DNA reads TGTGCCAGCAGTTCCAGGGGGACGGGGGCCTACAATGAGCAGTACTTC. It encodes CASSSRGTGAYNEQYF.